These 17 T cell receptor beta chains originate from one sample sequenced in a study of OX40 agonist ivuxolimab in advanced cancers. Repertoires were generated with immunoSEQ multiplex PCR, while TCRdb's copy carries only in-frame clones and drops some. The sample lists 80,000 or so clones, around nine tenths occurring once. The starting material was CD4+ or CD8+ T cells sorted from blood, obtained in a trial of the OX40 agonist ivuxolimab. Every receptor here comes from an adult with an advanced solid tumor such as melanoma, head and neck, liver or kidney cancer.

This chain uses TRBV29-1 with TRBJ1-1; no firm D call. CDR3 length: 11 amino acids. In germline, CDR1 is SQVTM, CDR2 ANQGSEA. Between the trimmed V and J ends, which lost 6 bases and 1 base, there was a span of 6 bases. CDR3 sequence: CSVRRNTEAFF. The CDR3 DNA sequence: TGCAGCGTAAGGCGGAACACTGAAGCTTTCTTT. Complete variable domain (other parts from reference TRBV29-1 and TRBJ1-1): SAVISQKPSRDICQRGTSLTIQCQVDSQVTMMFWYRQQPGQSLTLIATANQGSEATYESGFVIDKFPISRPNLTFSTLTVSNMSPEDSSIYLCSVRRNTEAFFGQGTRLTVV.

This chain links TRBV7-2 with TRBJ2-3; TRBD2 might be the D (5 bases). The length of the CDR3 is 14 residues. Trimming shortened V by 3 bases and J by 2 bases, and 9 bases separated the two germline ends. Germline V gene lookup returns CDR1 SGHTA and CDR2 FQGNSA. The CDR3 nucleotides are TGTGCCAGCAGCTTTACGGGATTCACAGATACGCAGTATTTT. Its translation is CASSFTGFTDTQYF.

This rearrangement joins TRBV29-1 to TRBJ1-4, with 7 bases matching TRBD1. CDR3 size: 14 residues. In germline, CDR1 is SQVTM, CDR2 ANQGSEA. J lost 5 bases, V lost 4 bases, and 7 bases had no gene match. For the CDR3, the DNA is TGCAGCGTTGCCAGGGGGGGGAGGAATGAAAAACTGTTTTTT. It codes for CSVARGGRNEKLFF. Drawing the rest from reference TRBV29-1 and TRBJ1-4, the complete variable domain is SAVISQKPSRDICQRGTSLTIQCQVDSQVTMMFWYRQQPGQSLTLIATANQGSEATYESGFVIDKFPISRPNLTFSTLTVSNMSPEDSSIYLCSVARGGRNEKLFFGSGTQLSVL.

The genes are TRBV6-1 and TRBJ1-1; tentative D call: TRBD1 (5 bases). Trimming stripped 2 bases from V and 5 bases from J, with 18 bases between. CDR1 is MNHNS and CDR2 is SASEGT in the germline V gene. There are 16 residues in the CDR3. Written as DNA, the CDR3 is TGTGCCAGCAGTGAAAAAGGGGCGGGGGGAGGAACTGAAGCTTTCTTT. Translating it yields CASSEKGAGGGTEAFF.

CDR3 protein: CASSVAPRNTGELFF. The CDR3 DNA is TGTGCCAGCAGCGTGGCCCCCCGAAACACCGGGGAGCTGTTTTTT. This chain links TRBV9 with TRBJ2-2; D is uncertain. The CDR3 contains 15 residues. The germline V gene has CDR1 SGDLS and CDR2 YYNGEE. V gave up 2 bases and J gave up 2 bases, with 10 bases separating them.

This chain connects TRBV15 to TRBJ2-5; no definite D call. V lost 1 base and J 5 bases, leaving 8 bases between the germline ends. The CDR3 contains 13 residues. Germline-derived CDR1 and CDR2 are LNHNV and YYDKDF (reference sequence). The CDR3 here is CATSRGDGETQYF. The DNA of the CDR3 is TGTGCCACCAGCAGAGGGGATGGGGAGACCCAGTACTTC.

The chain combines TRBV4-2 with TRBJ2-1, with 8 positions matching TRBD2. From germline, CDR1 is LGHNA and CDR2 YNFKEQ. The CDR3 has 16 amino acids. With 0 bases clipped from V and 4 bases from J, the junction kept 5 bases outside the gene matches. The CDR3 spells CASSQELAGSYNEQFF. DNA for the CDR3: TGTGCCAGCAGCCAAGAATTAGCGGGGTCGTACAATGAGCAGTTCTTC.

The rearrangement joins TRBV2 to TRBJ1-5, with D uncertain. Germline values: CDR1 SNHLY, CDR2 FYNNEI. This CDR3 spans 13 amino acids. The V gene lost 1 base and the J gene lost 6 bases, with 7 bases spanning the gap. The CDR3 here is CASSEGGGQPQHF. The CDR3 DNA reads as TGTGCCAGCAGTGAAGGAGGAGGTCAGCCCCAGCATTTT. The whole variable domain, filled in from reference TRBV2 and TRBJ1-5, reads EPEVTQTPSHQVTQMGQEVILRCVPISNHLYFYWYRQILGQKVEFLVSFYNNEISEKSEIFDDQFSVERPDGSNFTLKIRSTKLEDSAMYFCASSEGGGQPQHFGDGTRLSIL.

This chain joins TRBV2 and TRBJ1-5; D is perhaps TRBD1 (6 bases). The V gene's germline CDR1 is SNHLY and CDR2 FYNNEI. V lost 8 bases and J 2 bases, leaving 16 bases between the germline ends. This CDR3 is 15 amino acids long. The CDR3 here is CASHLGGAGNQPQHF. CDR3 sequence (DNA): TGTGCCAGCCACCTTGGGGGGGCCGGCAATCAGCCCCAGCATTTT. Full variable domain (rest looked up from reference TRBV2 and TRBJ1-5): EPEVTQTPSHQVTQMGQEVILRCVPISNHLYFYWYRQILGQKVEFLVSFYNNEISEKSEIFDDQFSVERPDGSNFTLKIRSTKLEDSAMYFCASHLGGAGNQPQHFGDGTRLSIL.

The rearrangement links TRBV27 to TRBJ2-3; D gene ambiguous. The CDR3 is made up of 14 amino acids. Germline V gene sequence: CDR1 MNHEY, CDR2 SMNVEV (reference sequence). The V and J ends lost 2 bases and 0 bases respectively, with 6 bases between them. The chain's CDR3 is CASSLRASTDTQYF. The CDR3 coding sequence is TGTGCCAGCAGTTTAAGGGCGAGCACAGATACGCAGTATTTT.

This chain joins TRBV7-9 and TRBJ2-1; 9 nucleotides line up with TRBD2. Germline lookup yields CDR1 SEHNR and CDR2 FQNEAQ (reference sequence). V trimming: 5 bases; J trimming: 1 base; junction bases outside the gene matches: 12. This CDR3 is built from 18 residues. This chain's CDR3 is CASSRRGGLGLSYNEQFF. CDR3 sequence (DNA): TGTGCCAGCAGCCGGCGGGGGGGCCTAGGTTTGTCCTACAATGAGCAGTTCTTC.

This clone was seen once. The V call is TRBV28, the J call TRBJ1-3, with TRBD1 identical over 12 bases. Germline CDR1 is MDHEN and CDR2 is SYDVKM. Unmatched junction bases numbered 9, after V lost 6 bases and J lost 6 bases. The CDR3 runs to 16 residues. In DNA, the CDR3 is TGTGCCAGCAGCCCCCCCGGGACAGGGGGCTTAAACACCATATATTTT. Translation gives CASSPPGTGGLNTIYF.

This sequence joins TRBV2 and TRBJ2-5; no firm D call. The J call is in doubt because the DNA end fits TRBJ2-7 better. Germline CDR1 SNHLY, CDR2 FYNNEI. The CDR3 consists of 16 residues. This chain's CDR3 is CASSERSPHISYEQYF. The CDR3 DNA reads as TGTGCCAGCAGTGAAAGGTCCCCACATATTTCCTACGAGCAGTACTTC.

This chain links TRBV4-2 with TRBJ2-5, with 7 bases that match TRBD1. Germline loops: CDR1 LGHNA, CDR2 YNFKEQ. The length of the CDR3 is 15 residues. V gave up 6 bases and J gave up 3 bases; unmatched junction bases: 10. In DNA form, the CDR3 reads TGTGCCAGCAGTAGGGCAGGGGGTGGAGAAGAGACCCAGTACTTC. Amino acid sequence: CASSRAGGGEETQYF.

This sequence joins TRBV30 and TRBJ2-3, with 9 bases aligning to TRBD2. CDR1 and CDR2 (germline): GTSNPN, SVGIG (reference sequence). CDR3 length: 16 amino acids. V shed 0 bases and J 2 bases; nucleotides not matched to a gene: 6. For the CDR3, the DNA is TGTGCCTGGAGTGTAGGGGGCGGGGGGGTCACAGATACGCAGTATTTT. Its translation is CAWSVGGGGVTDTQYF.

This chain uses TRBV5-1 with TRBJ1-3, with D unclear. The V end lost 0 bases, the J end lost 0 bases, and 7 bases lay between the germline ends. Germline-derived CDR1 and CDR2 are SGHRS and YFSETQ. CDR3 length equals 15 residues. The CDR3 sequence: CASSLEGHSGNTIYF. The CDR3 DNA is TGCGCCAGCAGCTTGGAGGGCCACTCTGGAAACACCATATATTTT.

Notes on this clone: Other nucleotide sequences from this sample produce the same CDR3. The gene calls are TRBV28 and TRBJ2-7; D unclear. CDR3 length: 11 amino acids. Trimming took 5 bases from V and 3 from J, leaving 5 bases between them. Germline values: CDR1 MDHEN, CDR2 SYDVKM. The CDR3 nucleotides read TGTGCCAGCAGTCTTCGCTACGAGCAGTACTTC. Protein sequence: CASSLRYEQYF. Full variable domain (rest looked up from reference TRBV28 and TRBJ2-7): DVKVTQSSRYLVKRTGEKVFLECVQDMDHENMFWYRQDPGLGLRLIYFSYDVKMKEKGDIPEGYSVSREKKERFSLILESASTNQTSMYLCASSLRYEQYFGPGTRLTVT.